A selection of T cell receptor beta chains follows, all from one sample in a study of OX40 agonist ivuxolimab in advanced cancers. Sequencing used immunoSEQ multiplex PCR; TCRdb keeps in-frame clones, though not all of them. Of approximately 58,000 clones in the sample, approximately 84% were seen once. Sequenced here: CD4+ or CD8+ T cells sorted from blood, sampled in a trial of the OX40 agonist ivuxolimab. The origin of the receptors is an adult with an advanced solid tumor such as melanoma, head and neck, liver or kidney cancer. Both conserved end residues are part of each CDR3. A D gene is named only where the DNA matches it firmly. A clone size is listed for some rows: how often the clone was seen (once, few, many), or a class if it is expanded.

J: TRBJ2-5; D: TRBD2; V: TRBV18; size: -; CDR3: CASSPTPSGSEETQYF; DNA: TGTGCCAGCTCACCTACACCTAGCGGGAGCGAGGAGACCCAGTACTTC
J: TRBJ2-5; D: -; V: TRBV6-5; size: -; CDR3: CASSFYSTAPQETQYF; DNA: TGTGCCAGCAGTTTCTATTCGACAGCCCCCCAAGAGACCCAGTACTTC
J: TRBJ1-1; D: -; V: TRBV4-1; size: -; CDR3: CASSPQGLTEAFF; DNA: TGCGCCAGCAGCCCACAGGGCCTCACTGAAGCTTTCTTT
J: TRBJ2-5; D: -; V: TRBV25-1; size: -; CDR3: CASSEYKGLETQYF; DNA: TGTGCCAGCAGTGAATATAAGGGTCTAGAGACCCAGTACTTC
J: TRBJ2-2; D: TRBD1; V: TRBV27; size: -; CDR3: CASSLGTGRTGELFF; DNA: TGTGCCAGCAGTTTAGGGACAGGGCGCACCGGGGAGCTGTTTTTT
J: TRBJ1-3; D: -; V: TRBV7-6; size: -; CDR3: CASSPLQGPSGNTIYF; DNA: TGTGCCAGCAGCCCCCTCCAGGGGCCCTCTGGAAACACCATATATTTT
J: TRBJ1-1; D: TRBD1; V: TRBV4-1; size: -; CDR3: CASSQGTGMGNTEAFF; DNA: TGCGCCAGCAGCCAAGGGACAGGGATGGGAAACACTGAAGCTTTCTTT
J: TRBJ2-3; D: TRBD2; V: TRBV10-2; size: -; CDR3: CASSDIGGRATDTQYF; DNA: TGCGCCAGCAGTGATATCGGCGGGAGGGCCACAGATACGCAGTATTTT
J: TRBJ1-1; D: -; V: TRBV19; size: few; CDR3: CASSIRGEKAFF; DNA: TGTGCCAGTAGTATCCGAGGGGAGAAAGCTTTCTTT
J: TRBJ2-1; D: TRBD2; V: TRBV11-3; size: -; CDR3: CASGTSVEQFF; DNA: TGTGCCTCAGGGACTAGCGTCGAGCAGTTCTTC